These 19 T cell receptor gamma chains came from one sample sequenced in a study of gamma-delta T cells after stem cell transplantation. TCRdb reanalysed the RT-PCR reads via CATT. The sample includes about 1,700 gamma-chain clones, 18% of them seen just once. The sample was gamma-delta T cells. The receptors shown here come from a human donor. It is not recorded whose cells these are; they may come from a transplant donor.

This rearrangement joins TRGV4 to TRGJ1 or TRGJ2. Germline V gives CDR1 EGSTGY, CDR2 YDSYTSSV. This CDR3 is built from 12 residues. The trim removed 4 bases at V and 10 bases at J, leaving 10 bases unmatched. The CDR3 sequence: CATWDGGAKKLF. CDR3 DNA: TGTGCCACCTGGGACGGGGGCGCCAAGAAACTCTTT.

Remarks on this clone: Given a far larger clone just one base away, this is likely a sequencing read error. The V call is TRGV9, the J call TRGJ1 or TRGJ2. V dropped 3 bases and J dropped 5; count of bases not matched to a gene: 4. The germline CDR1 and CDR2 sequences are GITISATS and ISYDGTV (reference sequence). The CDR3 spans 12 residues. CDR3 sequence (DNA): TGTGCCTTGTGGGAGTTGCATTATAAGAAACTCTTT. This translates into CALWELHYKKLF.

This clone is categorized as large. This chain joins TRGV3 and TRGJP2. Trimming at V came to 3 bases and at J to 9 bases, leaving 4 bases not matched to a gene. The CDR3 loop spans 12 amino acids. CDR1 is VTNTFY and CDR2 is YDVSTARD in the germline V gene (reference sequence). The CDR3: CATWDRYWIKTF. The CDR3 DNA is TGTGCCACCTGGGACCGATATTGGATCAAGACGTTT.

By share of the sample, this clone is medium-sized (0.01 to 0.1%). CDR3 loop: CATWDGLLRTGWFKIF. In DNA form, the CDR3 reads TGTGCCACCTGGGACGGGCTCCTCCGCACTGGTTGGTTCAAGATATTT. The chain uses TRGV2 and TRGJP1. V was clipped by 0 bases and J by 4 bases; unmatched bases: 8. CDR1 EGSNGY and CDR2 YDSYNSKV come from the germline V gene. The CDR3 totals 16 residues.

This chain links TRGV3 with TRGJ1 or TRGJ2. Trimming took 3 bases from V and 2 from J; bases not matched to a gene: 7. Germline V CDR1 and CDR2: VTNTFY, YDVSTARD (reference sequence). The CDR3 has 14 residues. In DNA, the CDR3 is TGTGCCACCTGGGACGGAACGTATTATTATAAGAAACTCTTT. The encoded protein is CATWDGTYYYKKLF.

Judged by abundance, this clone is medium-sized. Other DNA sequences in the sample encode the same CDR3. This chain joins TRGV3 and TRGJ1 or TRGJ2. Trimming at V came to 3 bases and at J to 5 bases, leaving 4 bases not matched to a gene. Per the germline V gene, CDR1 is VTNTFY and CDR2 is YDVSTARD (reference sequence). The CDR3 has 12 amino acids. The DNA of the CDR3 is TGTGCCACCTGGGACGGGGATTATAAGAAACTCTTT. It codes for CATWDGDYKKLF.

This clone is medium-sized. The chain combines TRGV4 with TRGJ1 or TRGJ2. There are 17 residues in the CDR3. Germline V gene lookup returns CDR1 EGSTGY and CDR2 YDSYTSSV. Germline trimming cut 0 bases from V and 0 bases from J; bases unmatched to any gene: 11. The CDR3 DNA is TGTGCCACCTGGGATGGGCCGCCCAACTTGAATTATTATAAGAAACTCTTT. It is translated as CATWDGPPNLNYYKKLF.

Relative to its sample, this clone is medium-sized. The V call is TRGV4, the J call TRGJ1 or TRGJ2. This CDR3 comprises 13 residues. CDR1 EGSTGY and CDR2 YDSYTSSV come from the germline V gene. Unmatched junction bases numbered 4, after V lost 3 bases and J lost 2 bases. This chain's CDR3 is CATWDPHYYKKLF. In DNA form, the CDR3 reads TGTGCCACCTGGGATCCCCATTATTATAAGAAACTCTTT.

Notes on this clone: With a much larger clone just one base away, this may be a read error. Other nucleotide sequences from this sample produce the same CDR3. The J gene is TRGJ1 or TRGJ2, the V gene TRGV9. Germline assignment: CDR1 GITISATS and CDR2 ISYDGTV (reference sequence). The CDR3 consists of 13 residues. This chain's CDR3 is CALWEVNYYKKLF. DNA of the CDR3: TGTGCCTTGTGGGAGGTGAATTATTACAAGAAACTCTTT.

This clone was found a few times. This rearrangement joins TRGV9 to TRGJ1 or TRGJ2. The V gene's germline CDR1 is GITISATS and CDR2 ISYDGTV (reference sequence). This CDR3 is built from 13 residues. V lost 0 bases, J lost 3 bases, and 2 bases stayed unmatched. The CDR3 DNA reads as TGTGCCTTGTGGGAGGTGTTTTATTATAAGAAACTCTTT. Encoded protein: CALWEVFYYKKLF.

This chain uses TRGV9 with TRGJ1 or TRGJ2. Germline V gives CDR1 GITISATS, CDR2 ISYDGTV (reference sequence). There are 15 residues in the CDR3. J gave up 0 bases and V 0 bases, and 5 bases lay outside the gene matches. The CDR3: CALWEVRMNYYKKLF. The CDR3 nucleotides are TGTGCCTTGTGGGAGGTGAGGATGAATTATTATAAGAAACTCTTT.

This clone is large within its sample. The chain links TRGV3 to TRGJP2. Germline values: CDR1 VTNTFY, CDR2 YDVSTARD (reference sequence). V lost 5 bases to trimming and J lost 5 bases; unmatched junction nucleotides: 2. The CDR3 is 12 amino acids. CDR3: CATWGSDWIKTF. The CDR3 nucleotides read TGTGCCACCTGGGGGAGTGATTGGATCAAGACGTTT.

J is TRGJ1 or TRGJ2 and V is TRGV4. Per the germline V gene, CDR1 is EGSTGY and CDR2 is YDSYTSSV. The CDR3 runs 14 residues. V shed 5 bases and J 2 bases; nucleotides not matched to a gene: 9. CDR3 amino acids: CATWVRVDYYKKLF. The CDR3 DNA sequence: TGTGCCACCTGGGTGAGGGTGGATTATTATAAGAAACTCTTT.

This clone is termed large (0.1 to 1%). V usage is TRGV4 and J usage is TRGJ1 or TRGJ2. V lost 4 bases, J lost 0 bases, and 3 bases stayed unmatched. CDR1 and CDR2 (germline): EGSTGY, YDSYTSSV. The CDR3 is made up of 13 amino acids. The CDR3 DNA sequence: TGTGCCACCTGGGACCGGAATTATTATAAGAAACTCTTT. Encoded protein: CATWDRNYYKKLF.

This clone appeared a few times. V gene TRGV4 combines with J gene TRGJP2. Trimming took 0 bases from V and 6 from J; bases not matched to a gene: 7. CDR1 is EGSTGY, CDR2 YDSYTSSV, per germline. This CDR3 is 15 amino acids long. Here the CDR3 reads CATWDGPHGDWIKTF. CDR3 bases: TGTGCCACCTGGGATGGGCCTCATGGTGATTGGATCAAGACGTTT.

This clone was counted only a few times. V usage is TRGV4 and J usage is TRGJ1 or TRGJ2. This CDR3 has 10 amino acids. CDR1 and CDR2 from the germline V gene are EGSTGY and YDSYTSSV. V shed 4 bases, J shed 9 bases, and the junction held 3 bases outside the gene matches. This CDR3 is CATWEFKKLF. The CDR3 DNA reads as TGTGCCACCTGGGAATTTAAGAAACTCTTT.

This clone ranks as large. The rearrangement links TRGV3 to TRGJ1 or TRGJ2. Germline V gene data show CDR1 as VTNTFY and CDR2 as YDVSTARD (reference sequence). With 0 bases clipped from V and 5 bases from J, the junction kept 10 bases outside the gene matches. There are 15 residues in the CDR3. CDR3 nucleotide sequence: TGTGCCACCTGGGACAGGGGGGTGGGGCATTATAAGAAACTCTTT. It specifies CATWDRGVGHYKKLF.

The CDR3 protein is CATWDSEEYKKLF. CDR3 nucleotide sequence: TGTGCCACCTGGGACTCGGAGGAATATAAGAAACTCTTT. The chain recombines TRGV8 with TRGJ1 or TRGJ2. The CDR3 has 13 residues. CDR1 and CDR2 from the germline V gene are VENAVY and YDSYNSRV. V shed 4 bases, J shed 7 bases, and the junction held 10 bases outside the gene matches.

This clone was found a few times. This rearrangement joins TRGV4 to TRGJ1 or TRGJ2. The CDR3 has 9 residues. CDR1 and CDR2 (germline): EGSTGY, YDSYTSSV. V lost 5 bases to trimming and J lost 9 bases; unmatched junction nucleotides: 1. The CDR3 DNA reads as TGTGCCACCTGGGTTAAGAAACTCTTT. Its translation is CATWVKKLF.